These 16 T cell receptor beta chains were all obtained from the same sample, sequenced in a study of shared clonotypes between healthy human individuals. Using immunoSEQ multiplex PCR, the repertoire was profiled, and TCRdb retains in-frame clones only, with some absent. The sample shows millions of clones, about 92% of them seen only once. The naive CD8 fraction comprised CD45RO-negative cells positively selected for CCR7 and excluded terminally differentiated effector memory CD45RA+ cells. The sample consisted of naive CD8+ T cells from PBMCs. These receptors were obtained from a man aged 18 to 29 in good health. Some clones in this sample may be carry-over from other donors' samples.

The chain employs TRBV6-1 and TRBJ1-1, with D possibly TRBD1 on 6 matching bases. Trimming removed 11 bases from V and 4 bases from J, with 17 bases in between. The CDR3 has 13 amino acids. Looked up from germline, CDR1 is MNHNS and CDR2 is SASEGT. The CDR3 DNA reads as TGTGCCCATAAGGAGGGGGGCGGCACTGAAGCTTTCTTT. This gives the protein CAHKEGGGTEAFF.

Here the CDR3 reads CASSFPGGDYGYTF. The CDR3 DNA reads TGCGCCAGCAGCTTCCCAGGGGGCGACTATGGCTACACCTTC. The chain couples TRBV5-1 to TRBJ1-2; 8 bases match TRBD1. The CDR3 spans 14 residues. The germline CDR1 and CDR2 sequences are SGHRS and YFSETQ. After removal of 2 bases from V and 3 bases from J, the junction contained 3 bases not matched to a gene.

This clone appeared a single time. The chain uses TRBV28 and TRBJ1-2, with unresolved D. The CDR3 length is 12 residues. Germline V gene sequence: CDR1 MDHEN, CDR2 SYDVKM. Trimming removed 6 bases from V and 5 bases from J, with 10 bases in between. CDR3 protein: CASSWTAYGYTF. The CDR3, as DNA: TGTGCCAGCAGCTGGACCGCTTATGGCTACACCTTC.

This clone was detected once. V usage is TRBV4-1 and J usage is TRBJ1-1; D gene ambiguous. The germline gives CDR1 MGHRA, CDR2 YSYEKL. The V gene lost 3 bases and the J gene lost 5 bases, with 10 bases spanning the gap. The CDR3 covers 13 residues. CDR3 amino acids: CASSQSMRTEAFF. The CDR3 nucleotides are TGCGCCAGCAGCCAGTCGATGAGGACTGAAGCTTTCTTT.

CDR3 region: CASSIMVGGPGETQYF. The CDR3 nucleotides read TGTGCCAGTAGTATCATGGTGGGAGGGCCCGGAGAGACCCAGTACTTC. The V call is TRBV19, the J call TRBJ2-5; 7 bases are a match to TRBD2. Trimming at V came to 3 bases and at J to 4 bases, leaving 11 bases not matched to a gene. Germline V gives CDR1 LNHDA, CDR2 SQIVND (reference sequence). The CDR3 runs 16 residues. Supplemented by reference TRBV19 and TRBJ2-5, the full variable domain reads DGGITQSPKYLFRKEGQNVTLSCEQNLNHDAMYWYRQDPGQGLRLIYYSQIVNDFQKGDIAEGYSVSREKKESFPLTVTSAQKNPTAFYLCASSIMVGGPGETQYFGPGTRLLVL.

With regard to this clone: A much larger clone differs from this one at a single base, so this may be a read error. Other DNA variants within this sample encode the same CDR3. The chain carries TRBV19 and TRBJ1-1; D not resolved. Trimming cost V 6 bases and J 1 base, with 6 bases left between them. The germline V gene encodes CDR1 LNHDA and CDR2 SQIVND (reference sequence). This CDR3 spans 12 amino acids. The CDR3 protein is CASSPGNTEAFF. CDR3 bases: TGTGCCAGTAGCCCGGGGAACACTGAAGCTTTCTTT.

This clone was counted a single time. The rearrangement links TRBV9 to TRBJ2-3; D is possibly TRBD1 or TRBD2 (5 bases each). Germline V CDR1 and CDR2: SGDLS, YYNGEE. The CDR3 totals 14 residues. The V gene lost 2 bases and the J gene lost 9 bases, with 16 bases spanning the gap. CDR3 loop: CASSVRDGPQTQYF. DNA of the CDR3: TGTGCCAGCAGCGTCCGGGACGGACCGCAAACGCAGTATTTT.

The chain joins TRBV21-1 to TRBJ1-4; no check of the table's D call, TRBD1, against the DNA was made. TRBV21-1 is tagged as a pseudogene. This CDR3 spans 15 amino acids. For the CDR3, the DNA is TGTGCCAGCAGCGCTGAGGGGGCAACTAATGAAAAACTGTTTTTT. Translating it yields CASSAEGATNEKLFF.

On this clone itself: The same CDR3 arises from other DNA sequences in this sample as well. The CDR3 sequence is CASSYTGYGYTF. The DNA of the CDR3 is TGTGCCAGCAGTTACACGGGCTATGGCTACACCTTC. The genes are TRBV6-5 and TRBJ1-2; D is unclear. The germline V and J ends were trimmed by 2 bases and 4 bases, with 5 bases remaining between them. The CDR3 sequence is 12 residues long. Germline assignment: CDR1 MNHEY and CDR2 SVGAGI.

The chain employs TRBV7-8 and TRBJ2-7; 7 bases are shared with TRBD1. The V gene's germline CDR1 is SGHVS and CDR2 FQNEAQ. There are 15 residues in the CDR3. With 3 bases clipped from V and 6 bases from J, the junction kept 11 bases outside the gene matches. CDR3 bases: TGTGCCAGCAGCTTCCTACCGAAGACAGGGTCCGAGCAGTACTTC. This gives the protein CASSFLPKTGSEQYF.

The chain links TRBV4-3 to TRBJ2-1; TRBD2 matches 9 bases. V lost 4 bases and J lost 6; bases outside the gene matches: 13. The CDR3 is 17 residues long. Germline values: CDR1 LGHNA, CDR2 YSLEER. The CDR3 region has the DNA TGCGCCAGCAGCCGCACGAGGGTGGGACTAGCAGGCAATGAGCAGTTCTTC. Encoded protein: CASSRTRVGLAGNEQFF.

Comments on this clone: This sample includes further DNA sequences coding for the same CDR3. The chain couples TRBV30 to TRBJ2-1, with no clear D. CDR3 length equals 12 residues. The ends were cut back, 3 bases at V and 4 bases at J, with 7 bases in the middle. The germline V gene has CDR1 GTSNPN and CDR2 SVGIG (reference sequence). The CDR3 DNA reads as TGTGCCTGGAGCGTGGGGTACAATGAGCAGTTCTTC. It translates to CAWSVGYNEQFF.

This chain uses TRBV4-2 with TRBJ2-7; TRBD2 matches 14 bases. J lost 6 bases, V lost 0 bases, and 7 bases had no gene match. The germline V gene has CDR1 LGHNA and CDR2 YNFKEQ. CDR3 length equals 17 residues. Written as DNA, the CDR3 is TGTGCCAGCAGCCAAGATCCGGTGGGACTAGCGGGAGTCGAGCAGTACTTC. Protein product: CASSQDPVGLAGVEQYF.

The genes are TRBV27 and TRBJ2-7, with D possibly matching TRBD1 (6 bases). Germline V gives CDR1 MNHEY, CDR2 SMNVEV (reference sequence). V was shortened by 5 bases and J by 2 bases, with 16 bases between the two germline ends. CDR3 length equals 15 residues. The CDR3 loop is CASSIPGVSAYEQYF. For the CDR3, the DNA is TGTGCCAGCAGTATCCCAGGGGTAAGCGCCTACGAGCAGTACTTC.

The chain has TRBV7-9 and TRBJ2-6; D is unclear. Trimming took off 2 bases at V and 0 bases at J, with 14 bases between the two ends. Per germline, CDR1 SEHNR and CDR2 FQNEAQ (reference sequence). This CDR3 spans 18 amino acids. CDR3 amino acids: CASSLKALISSGANVLTF. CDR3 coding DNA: TGTGCCAGCAGCTTAAAGGCACTAATCAGCTCTGGGGCCAACGTCCTGACTTTC.

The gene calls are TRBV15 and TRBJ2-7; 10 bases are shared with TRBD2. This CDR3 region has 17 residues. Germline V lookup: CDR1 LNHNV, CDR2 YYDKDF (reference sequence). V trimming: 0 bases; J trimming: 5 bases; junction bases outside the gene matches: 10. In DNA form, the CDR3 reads TGTGCCACCAGCAGAGATGCGGGGCTAGCGGGAGAGGACGAGCAGTACTTC. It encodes CATSRDAGLAGEDEQYF.